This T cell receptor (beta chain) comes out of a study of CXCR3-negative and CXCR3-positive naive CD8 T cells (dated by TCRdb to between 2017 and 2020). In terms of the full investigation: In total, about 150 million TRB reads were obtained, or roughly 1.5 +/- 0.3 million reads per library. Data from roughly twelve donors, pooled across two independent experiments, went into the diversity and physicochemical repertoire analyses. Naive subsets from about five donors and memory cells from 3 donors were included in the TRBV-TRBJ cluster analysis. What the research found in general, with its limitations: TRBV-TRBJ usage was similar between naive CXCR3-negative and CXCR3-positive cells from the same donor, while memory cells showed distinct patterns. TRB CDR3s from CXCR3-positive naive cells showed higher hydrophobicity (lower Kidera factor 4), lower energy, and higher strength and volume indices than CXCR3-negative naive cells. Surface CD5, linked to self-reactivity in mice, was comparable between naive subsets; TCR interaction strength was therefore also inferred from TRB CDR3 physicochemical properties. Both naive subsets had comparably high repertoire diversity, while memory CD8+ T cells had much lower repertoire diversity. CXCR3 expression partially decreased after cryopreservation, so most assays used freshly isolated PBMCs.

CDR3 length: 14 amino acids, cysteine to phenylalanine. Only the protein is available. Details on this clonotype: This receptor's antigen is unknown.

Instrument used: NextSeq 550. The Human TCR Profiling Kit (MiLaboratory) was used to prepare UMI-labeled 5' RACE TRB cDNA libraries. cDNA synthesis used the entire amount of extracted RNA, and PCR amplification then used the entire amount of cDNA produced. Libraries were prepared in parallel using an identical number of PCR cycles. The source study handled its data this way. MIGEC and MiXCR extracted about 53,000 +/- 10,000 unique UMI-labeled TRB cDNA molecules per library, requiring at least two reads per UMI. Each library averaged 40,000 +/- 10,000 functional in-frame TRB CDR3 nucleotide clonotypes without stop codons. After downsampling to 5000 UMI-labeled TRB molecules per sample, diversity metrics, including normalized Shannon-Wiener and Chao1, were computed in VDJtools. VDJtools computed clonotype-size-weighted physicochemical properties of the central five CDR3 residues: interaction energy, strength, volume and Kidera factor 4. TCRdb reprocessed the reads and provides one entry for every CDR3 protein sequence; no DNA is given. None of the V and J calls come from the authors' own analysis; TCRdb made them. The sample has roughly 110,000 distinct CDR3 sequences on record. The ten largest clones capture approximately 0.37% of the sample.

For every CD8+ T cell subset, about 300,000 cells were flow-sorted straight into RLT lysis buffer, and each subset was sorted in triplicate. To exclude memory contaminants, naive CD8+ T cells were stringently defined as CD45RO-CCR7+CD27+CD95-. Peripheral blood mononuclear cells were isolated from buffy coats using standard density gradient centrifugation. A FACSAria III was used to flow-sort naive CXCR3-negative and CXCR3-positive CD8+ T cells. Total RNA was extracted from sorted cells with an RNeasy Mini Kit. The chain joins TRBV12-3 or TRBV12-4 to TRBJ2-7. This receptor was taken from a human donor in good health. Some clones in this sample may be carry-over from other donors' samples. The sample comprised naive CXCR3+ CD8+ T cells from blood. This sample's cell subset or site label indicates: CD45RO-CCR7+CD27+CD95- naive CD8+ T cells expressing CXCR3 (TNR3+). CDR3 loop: CASSFQASSYEQYF.